Listed below are T cell receptor beta chains from one sample, sequenced in a study of cytotoxic CD8 clonotypes in ibrutinib-treated CLL. Profiled with immunoSEQ multiplex PCR; TCRdb holds only in-frame clones, not every one. Counted here are around 53,000 clones, around 52% occurring once; the ten biggest clones make up roughly a quarter. Material: PBMCs, obtained at disease progression, from a patient treated with ibrutinib. The receptors were gathered from a human donor with chronic lymphocytic leukemia. CDR3s include the opening cysteine and the closing phenylalanine or tryptophan. D genes are given only for firm matches. Clone size appears in some rows only: once, few, many, or a class for an expanded clone.

TRBJ2-7 | once | TRBV21-1 | NA | CASSKSLTLGRPGQGAIHEQYF | TGTGCCAGCAGCAAATCCCTAACGTTAGGACGCCCGGGACAGGGGGCGATCCACGAGCAGTACTTC
TRBJ2-2 | few | TRBV9 | NA | CASSSVGGELFF | TGTGCCAGCAGCTCAGTCGGTGGGGAGCTGTTTTTT
TRBJ2-7 | once | TRBV5-1 | NA | CASSLTGEAYEQYF | TGCGCCAGCAGCTTGACGGGGGAGGCCTACGAGCAGTACTTC
TRBJ1-2 | few | TRBV29-1 | NA | CSVEEVYGYTF | TGCAGCGTTGAAGAAGTCTATGGCTACACCTTC
TRBJ2-3 | NA | TRBV4-2 | NA | CASSQAQVETYTQYF | TGTGCCAGCAGCCAAGCACAAGTGGAAACTTATACGCAGTATTTT
TRBJ2-7 | NA | TRBV6-1 | TRBD1 | CASTLGTGGYEQYF | TGTGCCAGCACCTTAGGGACAGGGGGATACGAGCAGTACTTC
TRBJ1-2 | NA | TRBV5-6 | NA | CASSLYNSGYTF | TGTGCCAGCAGCTTATATAACAGTGGCTACACCTTC
TRBJ2-5 | NA | TRBV9 | NA | CASSVGSGTQYF | TGTGCCAGCAGCGTGGGTAGTGGGACCCAGTACTTC
TRBJ2-2 | NA | TRBV30 | NA | CAWGTGRTNTGELFF | TGTGCCTGGGGGACCGGGCGGACCAACACCGGGGAGCTGTTTTTT
TRBJ2-6 | NA | TRBV9 | NA | CASSSRSSGANVLTF | TGTGCCAGCAGCTCCCGATCCTCTGGGGCCAACGTCCTGACTTTC
TRBJ1-2 | few | TRBV2 | TRBD1 | CASRAGTGDYGYTF | TGTGCCAGCAGAGCCGGGACAGGGGACTATGGCTACACCTTC
TRBJ2-1 | NA | TRBV18 | TRBD2 | CASSPPLAGRKPGSNEQFF | TGTGCCAGCTCACCACCCCTAGCGGGAAGAAAACCAGGTAGCAATGAGCAGTTCTTC
TRBJ1-3 | NA | TRBV5-5 | NA | CASSLAESSTIYF | TGTGCCAGCAGCTTGGCCGAATCCAGCACCATATATTTT
TRBJ2-2 | few | TRBV10-3 | NA | CAISEVSGELFF | TGTGCCATCAGTGAGGTTTCTGGGGAGCTGTTTTTT
TRBJ2-3 | few | TRBV7-9 | TRBD2 | CASSLRLADPTDTQYF | TGTGCCAGCAGCTTAAGGCTAGCGGATCCCACAGATACGCAGTATTTT
TRBJ2-3 | NA | TRBV10-3 | TRBD2 | CAIGVGGRDTDTQYF | TGTGCCATCGGGGTTGGAGGGAGGGACACAGATACGCAGTATTTT
TRBJ1-2 | NA | TRBV10-3 | NA | CAISGGGGRAYGYTF | TGTGCCATCAGCGGCGGAGGTGGGAGGGCCTATGGCTACACCTTC
TRBJ2-3 | NA | TRBV11-2 | TRBD1 | CASSSRDSPTDTQYF | TGTGCCAGCAGCTCCCGGGACAGCCCCACAGATACGCAGTATTTT
TRBJ2-1 | few | TRBV6-1 | NA | CASREGGYNEQFF | TGTGCCAGCAGGGAGGGCGGCTACAATGAGCAGTTCTTC
TRBJ2-4 | NA | TRBV9 | NA | CASSEGGLAKNIQYF | TGTGCCAGCAGCGAGGGAGGATTAGCCAAAAACATTCAGTACTTC
TRBJ2-7 | NA | TRBV5-8 | NA | CASSPISGRSYEQYF | TGTGCCAGCAGCCCCATAAGCGGACGGTCTTACGAGCAGTACTTC
TRBJ2-2 | NA | TRBV25-1 | NA | CASSERVFGGELFF | TGTGCCAGCAGTGAGAGGGTTTTCGGCGGGGAGCTGTTTTTT
TRBJ2-7 | NA | TRBV28 | TRBD1 | CASSAPGQGGGEQYF | TGTGCCAGCAGTGCTCCGGGACAGGGTGGCGGCGAGCAGTACTTC
TRBJ2-1 | NA | TRBV15 | NA | CATSSERTTDNEQFF | TGTGCCACCAGCAGTGAAAGGACTACCGACAATGAGCAGTTCTTC
TRBJ2-3 | NA | TRBV4-1 | TRBD2 | CASSQDMGLAGGFPDTQYF | TGCGCCAGCAGCCAAGATATGGGACTAGCGGGGGGTTTCCCAGATACGCAGTATTTT